This T cell receptor (beta chain) appears in the sequencing data of a study of neurological immune-mediated disorders. This CDR3 is 14 amino acids long. Trimming cost V 2 bases and J 2 bases; bases outside gene matches: 1. Germline CDR1 is DFQATT and CDR2 is SNEGSKA (reference sequence). This clonotype was found many times. Each CDR3 protein is one row after TCRdb ran MiXCR on the 5' RACE reads. The sample has some 83,000 distinct CDR3 sequences, just over 2.5% seen once; the top ten hold 1.1%. The sequencing input was PBMCs. The clonotype comes from a woman in her 30s with multiple sclerosis. V is TRBV20-1 and J is TRBJ2-1; 9 nucleotides agree with TRBD2. DNA for the CDR3: TGCAGTGCTAGACTAGCGGGGACCTACAATGAGCAGTTCTTC. This gives the protein CSARLAGTYNEQFF.